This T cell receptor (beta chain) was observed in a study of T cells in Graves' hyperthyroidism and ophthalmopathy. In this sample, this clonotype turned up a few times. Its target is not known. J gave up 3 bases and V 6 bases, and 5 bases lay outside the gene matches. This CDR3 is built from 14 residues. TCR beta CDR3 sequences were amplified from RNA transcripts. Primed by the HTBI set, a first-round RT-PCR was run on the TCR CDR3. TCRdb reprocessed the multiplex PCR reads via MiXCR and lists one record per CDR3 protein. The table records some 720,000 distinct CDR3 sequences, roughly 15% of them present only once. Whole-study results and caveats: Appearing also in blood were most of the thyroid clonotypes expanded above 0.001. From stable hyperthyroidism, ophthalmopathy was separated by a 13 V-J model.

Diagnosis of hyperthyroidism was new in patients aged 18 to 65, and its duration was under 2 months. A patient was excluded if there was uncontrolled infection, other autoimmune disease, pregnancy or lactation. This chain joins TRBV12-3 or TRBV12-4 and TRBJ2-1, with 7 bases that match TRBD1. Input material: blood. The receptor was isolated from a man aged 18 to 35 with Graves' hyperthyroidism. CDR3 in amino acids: CASSHRDSYNEQFF. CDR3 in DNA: TGTGCCAGCAGCCACCGGGACAGCTACAATGAGCAGTTCTTC.